A selection of T cell receptor beta chains follows, all from one sample in a study of T-cell reconstitution after alpha-beta-depleted transplantation in children. From the PCR reads, TCRdb called clonotypes with MiXCR, one entry per CDR3 protein. The table has hundreds of thousands of distinct CDR3 sequences, about an eighth seen once; the top ten hold 0.65% to 0.9%. The source was PBMCs, collected before TCRalphabeta/CD19-depleted stem cell transplant. The receptors were gathered from a girl aged 2 to 9 with congenital amegakaryocytic thrombocytopenia, due to receive a stem cell transplant. Both conserved end residues are trimmed from each CDR3. Size tells how often a clone was seen (once, few, many) or the class of an expanded clone, and some rows leave it out.

>TRBJ1-1|many|TRBV20-1
SARDGVVTEAF
>TRBJ2-1|NA|TRBV9
ASSVGGAAYNEQF
>TRBJ1-5|many|TRBV20-1
SAQGGGEPQH
>TRBJ2-3|NA|TRBV29-1
SLSPRDRSTDTQY
>TRBJ1-2|many|TRBV5-1
ASSGGTAYGYT
>TRBJ2-2|few|TRBV6-1
ASMDPSSRSPTGELF
>TRBJ1-1|NA|TRBV5-1
ASSVDTIGAVGTEAF
>TRBJ2-6|NA|TRBV25-1
ASSPGQILFPSNPSGANVLT
>TRBJ2-3|few|TRBV20-1
SARSHGDGRDTQY
>TRBJ2-1|few|TRBV6-5
ASSYLGLWQNNNEQF
>TRBJ1-5|many|TRBV5-1
AVSINQPQH
>TRBJ2-7|many|TRBV5-6
ASSQTGGIEQY
>TRBJ2-3|few|TRBV5-1
ASSSQLAGIRSTDTQY